Below, 2 T cell receptor beta chains from the same sample are listed, as sequenced in a study of T cells in Graves' hyperthyroidism and ophthalmopathy. Amplification of TCR beta CDR3 regions was performed using RNA transcripts as template. RT-PCR in the first round (using the HTBI primer set) targeted the TCR CDR3. TCRdb independently ran MiXCR on the multiplex PCR reads; one entry per CDR3 protein. The top ten hold about an eighth of the sample, which has 500,000 to 800,000 distinct CDR3 sequences, 13% to 15% seen once. Sequencing was done on a sample of blood. The receptors shown here come from a woman between 45 and 60 years old with Graves' ophthalmopathy.

This clonotype has ten or more counts. The chain is built from TRBV3-1 and TRBJ2-2; TRBD2 might be the D (5 bases). Germline V gene data show CDR1 as LGHDT and CDR2 as YNNKEL (reference sequence). The CDR3 spans 14 residues. Trimming stripped 5 bases from V and 5 bases from J, with 12 bases between. CDR3 region: CASSRFGNTGELFF. The CDR3 DNA sequence: TGTGCCAGCAGCAGGTTCGGGAATACCGGGGAGCTGTTTTTT.

In its sample, this clonotype was seen many times. The chain combines TRBV4-1 with TRBJ1-5; D not certain. Germline loops: CDR1 MGHRA, CDR2 YSYEKL. CDR3 length equals 16 residues. Trimming removed 0 bases from V and 1 base from J, with 10 bases in between. The CDR3 sequence: CASSQDPETSNQPQHF. The CDR3 nucleotides read TGCGCCAGCAGCCAAGATCCTGAGACAAGCAATCAGCCCCAGCATTTT.